Below, 9 T cell receptor beta chains from the same sample are listed, as sequenced in a study of human T cells and chemical hapten exposure. MiXCR was run by TCRdb on the RACE reads, yielding one entry per CDR3 protein. The table shows 250,000 or so distinct CDR3 sequences, with almost 8% occurring only once. Time point denoted: pre-sensitization, week 0. Treatment denoted: therapeutic diphenylcyclopropenone sensitization with weekly scalp DPC. Sequences were derived from whole blood, sampled in connection with sensitization to the hapten diphenylcyclopropenone (DPC). These TCRs come from a man between 18 and 35 years old with alopecia areata. Some clones in this sample may be carry-over from other donors' samples.

The chain recombines TRBV21-1 with TRBJ2-5; the table's D gene call, TRBD1, was not cross checked with the DNA. TRBV21-1 is noted as a pseudogene. The CDR3 loop spans 17 amino acids. The DNA for the CDR3 is TGTGCCAGCAGCAAAGGGGGCGGCGGCTCTCCTCAAGAGACCCAGTACTTC. Protein sequence: CASSKGGGGSPQETQYF.

This clonotype was seen just once. The chain has TRBV12-3 or TRBV12-4 and TRBJ2-3; 11 nucleotides match TRBD2. V lost 1 base to trimming and J lost 14 bases; unmatched junction nucleotides: 11. This CDR3 is 15 amino acids long. CDR3 residues: CASSLGTSGSEVSYF. The CDR3, as DNA: TGTGCCAGCAGTTTAGGGACTAGCGGGTCGGAAGTTTCGTATTTT.

The J gene is TRBJ2-7, the V gene TRBV7-9; weak D call: TRBD2 (5 bases). The ends were cut back, 1 base at V and 6 bases at J, with 10 bases in the middle. CDR3 length equals 13 residues. Germline V CDR1 and CDR2: SEHNR, FQNEAQ (reference sequence). CDR3 sequence (DNA): TGTGCCAGCAGCTTAGGGAGAGGAGGCGAGCAGTACGTC. Translation gives CASSLGRGGEQYV.

This chain links TRBV29-1 with TRBJ2-1; 11 nucleotides agree with TRBD2. The CDR3 is 16 residues long. Germline V CDR1 and CDR2: SQVTM, ANQGSEA. The J segment lost 3 bases and the V segment lost 6 bases, leaving 10 bases of the junction unmatched. This chain's CDR3 is CSVTRSGGEYYNEQFF. The CDR3 bases are TGCAGCGTAACCCGTAGCGGGGGGGAATACTACAATGAGCAGTTCTTC.

This clonotype was seen a few times. The chain combines TRBV6-2 or TRBV6-3 with TRBJ2-2, with D possibly being TRBD1 (6 bases). Deletions cut 4 bases from V and 3 bases from J, with 12 bases between. Germline V CDR1 and CDR2: MNHEY, SVGEGT. This CDR3 spans 15 amino acids. In DNA form, the CDR3 reads TGTGCCAGCAGTTCCGCGACAGGTTACACCGGGGAGCTGTTTTTT. It is translated as CASSSATGYTGELFF.

This clonotype was counted between two and nine times. The chain uses TRBV12-3 or TRBV12-4 and TRBJ1-1, with unresolved D. This CDR3 has 14 amino acids. Trimming shortened V by 3 bases and J by 7 bases, and 15 bases separated the two germline ends. CDR3 sequence: CASSLQNVDGEAFF. The CDR3 DNA sequence: TGTGCCAGCAGTTTGCAAAACGTGGACGGTGAAGCTTTCTTT.

The V and J genes are TRBV6-6 and TRBJ2-5; TRBD1 might be the D (6 bases). The V gene's germline CDR1 is MNHNY and CDR2 SVGAGI (reference sequence). The CDR3 is 15 amino acids. Trimming took 6 bases from V and 4 from J, leaving 18 bases between them. The CDR3 DNA is TGTGCCAGCAGCACCCCGGGACACTCGCGAGAGACCCAGTACTTC. This translates into CASSTPGHSRETQYF.

This clonotype showed up just a few times. CDR3 sequence reads: CAIPFSGYGYTF. In DNA form, the CDR3 reads TGTGCCATCCCTTTTTCGGGCTATGGCTACACCTTC. This chain links TRBV12-3 or TRBV12-4 with TRBJ1-2; D is unclear. This CDR3 spans 12 amino acids. V was clipped by 10 bases and J by 4 bases, with 13 bases between them.

There are many counts of this clonotype. J is TRBJ1-2 and V is TRBV29-1, with D possibly matching TRBD1 (6 bases). V was pared by 5 bases and J by 2 bases, with 18 bases between. This CDR3 has 15 residues. CDR1 and CDR2 (germline): SQVTM, ANQGSEA. The CDR3 sequence is CSVSNRAPTNYGYTF. DNA of the CDR3: TGCAGCGTTTCGAACAGGGCTCCAACCAACTATGGCTACACCTTC.